The 23 T cell receptor beta chains below all came from one sample that was sequenced in a study of T-cell reconstitution after alpha-beta-depleted transplantation in children. During its preparation, the TCRbeta library received unique molecular identifiers. TCRdb reanalysed the PCR reads using MiXCR and keeps one entry per CDR3 protein. The table lists approximately 83,000 distinct CDR3 sequences, roughly an eighth of them singletons. The sample consisted of PBMCs from the stem cell graft donor, taken from the stem cell graft. These receptors were obtained from a human donor who donated a stem cell graft to a child with inherited bone marrow failure.

This clonotype occurred many times. The chain uses TRBV12-3 or TRBV12-4 and TRBJ1-5; D remains ambiguous. The CDR3 length is 15 residues. V lost 2 bases to trimming and J lost 0 bases, with 8 bases between them. CDR3 in DNA: TGTGCCAGCAGTTTATTTCGCGGTAGCAATCAGCCCCAGCATTTT. Amino acids: CASSLFRGSNQPQHF.

The rearrangement uses TRBV2 and TRBJ1-1; maybe TRBD1 (6 bases). The V end lost 8 bases, the J end lost 3 bases, and 13 bases lay between the germline ends. The CDR3 runs to 13 residues. Germline V gives CDR1 SNHLY, CDR2 FYNNEI. Written as DNA, the CDR3 is TGTGCCAGCTATAAGGACAGAGACACTGAAGCTTTCTTT. Encoded protein: CASYKDRDTEAFF.

Many counts were recorded for this clonotype. The J gene is TRBJ1-4, the V gene TRBV5-1; maybe TRBD1 (5 bases). The germline CDR1 and CDR2 sequences are SGHRS and YFSETQ. CDR3 size: 15 residues. V gave up 4 bases and J gave up 0 bases, with 10 bases separating them. The CDR3 DNA is TGCGCCAGCAGCGAAACAGGCTCAACTAATGAAAAACTGTTTTTT. It specifies CASSETGSTNEKLFF.

Ten or more counts support this clonotype. The rearrangement uses TRBV5-6 and TRBJ2-7; no clear D gene. CDR3 length: 15 residues. CDR1 is SGHDT and CDR2 is YYEEEE in the germline V gene. V was shortened by 0 bases and J by 5 bases, with 15 bases between the two germline ends. For the CDR3, the DNA is TGTGCCAGCAGCTTGGTTGAGGACGTTCGCAACGAGCAGTACTTC. Protein: CASSLVEDVRNEQYF. Full variable domain (outside the CDR3, taken from reference TRBV5-6 and TRBJ2-7): DAGVTQSPTHLIKTRGQQVTLRCSPKSGHDTVSWYQQALGQGPQFIFQYYEEEERQRGNFPDRFSGHQFPNYSSELNVNALLLGDSALYLCASSLVEDVRNEQYFGPGTRLTVT.

The chain links TRBV11-1 to TRBJ2-1; D uncertain. The CDR3 totals 14 residues. V was shortened by 4 bases and J by 1 base, with 8 bases between the two germline ends. In germline, CDR1 is SGHAT, CDR2 FQDESV (reference sequence). CDR3 sequence (DNA): TGTGCCAGCAGCTCCACCATGTCCTACAATGAGCAGTTCTTC. Amino acids: CASSSTMSYNEQFF.

This clonotype occurred a few times. The J gene is TRBJ2-7, the V gene TRBV15; D assignment may be TRBD1 or TRBD2 (5 bases each). The CDR3 contains 13 residues. Germline CDR1 LNHNV, CDR2 YYDKDF (reference sequence). V lost 5 bases and J lost 2, with 10 bases in between. This CDR3 reads CATSGGQAYEQYF. CDR3 sequence (DNA): TGTGCCACCAGCGGAGGACAAGCCTACGAGCAGTACTTC.

This clonotype was observed many times. CDR3 bases: TGTGCCAGCAGCTCGCTCGGACAGGGCCACTTATACAATGAGCAGTTCTTC. This translates into CASSSLGQGHLYNEQFF. The genes are TRBV7-9 and TRBJ2-1; 8 bases line up with TRBD1. This CDR3 has 17 amino acids. V lost 4 bases to trimming and J lost 4 bases; unmatched junction nucleotides: 12. Per germline, CDR1 SEHNR and CDR2 FQNEAQ (reference sequence).

This clonotype was counted at least ten times. The chain links TRBV20-1 to TRBJ2-5; 7 bases are shared with TRBD2. From germline, CDR1 is DFQATT and CDR2 SNEGSKA (reference sequence). The CDR3 runs 11 residues. This chain's CDR3 is CTAGLQETQYF. The DNA for the CDR3 is TGCACAGCGGGACTTCAAGAGACCCAGTACTTC.

The table lists this clonotype with a few counts. This chain connects TRBV4-2 to TRBJ2-6; D perhaps matches TRBD2 (5 bases). CDR1 is LGHNA, CDR2 YNFKEQ, per germline. Trimming cost V 4 bases and J 1 base, with 11 bases left between them. This CDR3 region has 16 residues. DNA of the CDR3: TGTGCCAGCAGCCCAAACCCGGGGTCTGGGGCCAACGTCCTGACTTTC. Its translation is CASSPNPGSGANVLTF.

This clonotype occurred a few times. This chain links TRBV6-2 or TRBV6-3 with TRBJ2-7, with D possibly TRBD2 on 5 matching bases. Trimming shortened V by 5 bases and J by 0 bases, and 8 bases separated the two germline ends. Germline V gives CDR1 MNHEY, CDR2 SVGEGT. CDR3 size: 13 residues. The DNA for the CDR3 is TGTGCCAGCAGTACCGGGAACTCCTACGAGCAGTACTTC. It translates to CASSTGNSYEQYF.

Many counts were recorded for this clonotype. The J gene is TRBJ2-5, the V gene TRBV10-3; 10 bases map to TRBD1. Germline V gives CDR1 ENHRY, CDR2 SYGVKD. This CDR3 has 14 residues. V dropped 5 bases and J dropped 3; count of bases not matched to a gene: 3. The CDR3 DNA reads as TGTGCCATCAGTCCGGGACAGGGGAAAGAGACCCAGTACTTC. This sequence encodes CAISPGQGKETQYF.

This clonotype has a count of ten or more. The chain is built from TRBV7-2 and TRBJ1-1; D is unclear. CDR1 and CDR2 from the germline V gene are SGHTA and FQGNSA. The length of the CDR3 is 13 residues. Trimming stripped 4 bases from V and 10 bases from J, with 16 bases between. The CDR3 region has the DNA TGTGCCAGCAGCTATAGGACCCTCCGCGGAGCTTTCTTT. Its translation is CASSYRTLRGAFF.

Ten or more counts support this clonotype. The rearrangement uses TRBV5-6 and TRBJ2-1, with TRBD1 as a possible D gene (6 bases). The CDR3 runs 14 residues. The germline CDR1 and CDR2 sequences are SGHDT and YYEEEE. Deletions cut 4 bases from V and 15 bases from J, with 23 bases between. The CDR3 coding sequence is TGTGCCAGCAGCCCATTAAGGTGGGGACAAAGCCCGTTCTTC. Encoded protein: CASSPLRWGQSPFF.

This clonotype has ten or more counts. This chain uses TRBV28 with TRBJ2-7; TRBD1 matches 8 bases. This CDR3 has 17 residues. In germline, CDR1 is MDHEN, CDR2 SYDVKM. Trimming cost V 4 bases and J 6 bases; bases outside gene matches: 17. CDR3 sequence (DNA): TGTGCCAGCAGTTCACCCGGGACAGGCGGGTTGGAGGGCGAGCAGTACTTC. Translation: CASSSPGTGGLEGEQYF.

This clonotype occurred many times. The J gene is TRBJ2-1, the V gene TRBV20-1; 7 bases align to TRBD2. CDR3 length: 10 residues. Germline V gives CDR1 DFQATT, CDR2 SNEGSKA (reference sequence). For the CDR3, the DNA is TGCAGCTGCGGGAGCGATGAGCAGTTCTTC. It specifies CSCGSDEQFF.

In this sample, this clonotype turned up many times. This sequence joins TRBV27 and TRBJ2-7; D ambiguous. Germline CDR1 and CDR2: MNHEY and SMNVEV (reference sequence). V gave up 3 bases and J gave up 6 bases, with 15 bases separating them. CDR3 size: 14 residues. In DNA, the CDR3 is TGTGCCAGCAGTTTTGTCGGAACTGGTTCCGAGCAGTACTTC. It is translated as CASSFVGTGSEQYF.

This clonotype has a count of ten or more. The chain has TRBV2 and TRBJ2-1; D unresolved. The CDR3 is 14 residues long. V dropped 4 bases and J dropped 2 bases, with 9 bases sitting between them. Germline assignment: CDR1 SNHLY and CDR2 FYNNEI. The CDR3 here is CASSARSTYNEQFF. The CDR3 DNA reads as TGTGCCAGCAGTGCTAGATCGACCTACAATGAGCAGTTCTTC.

The table lists this clonotype with a few counts. The chain couples TRBV2 to TRBJ1-5; D remains unclear. The CDR3 runs 12 residues. Between the trimmed V and J ends, which lost 4 bases and 5 bases, there was a span of 6 bases. In germline, CDR1 is SNHLY, CDR2 FYNNEI. The CDR3 sequence: CASSGGDQPQHF. The DNA for the CDR3 is TGTGCCAGCAGTGGTGGTGATCAGCCCCAGCATTTT.

This clonotype was detected ten times or more. The V gene is TRBV7-8, the J gene TRBJ2-1, with D tentatively TRBD1 or TRBD2 (5 bases each). This CDR3 is built from 16 residues. V gave up 5 bases and J gave up 0 bases, with 14 bases separating them. The germline V gene encodes CDR1 SGHVS and CDR2 FQNEAQ. CDR3 DNA: TGTGCCAGCAGCCCCGGGACGGTAAGCTCCTACAATGAGCAGTTCTTC. It translates to CASSPGTVSSYNEQFF. Variable domain in full (rest from reference TRBV7-8 and TRBJ2-1): GAGVSQSPRYKVAKRGQDVALRCDPISGHVSLFWYQQALGQGPEFLTYFQNEAQLDKSGLPSDRFFAERPEGSVSTLKIQRTQQEDSAVYLCASSPGTVSSYNEQFFGPGTRLTVL.

This clonotype was seen repeatedly, ten times or more. V and J are TRBV20-1 and TRBJ2-7, with D maybe TRBD2 (6 bases). V shed 3 bases and J shed 0 bases, with 15 bases lying between them. Germline CDR1 and CDR2: DFQATT and SNEGSKA (reference sequence). This CDR3 is 15 amino acids long. CDR3 bases: TGCAGTGCTAGCCCTCTAGCGTGGAGCTCCTACGAGCAGTACTTC. It specifies CSASPLAWSSYEQYF.

There are many counts of this clonotype. This rearrangement joins TRBV12-3 or TRBV12-4 to TRBJ1-5; weak D call: TRBD1 (6 bases). The CDR3 loop spans 15 amino acids. The V end was cut by 3 bases, the J end by 5 bases, with 14 bases between. CDR3 residues: CASSFQGGNDQPQHF. In DNA, the CDR3 is TGTGCCAGCAGTTTCCAAGGGGGTAACGATCAGCCCCAGCATTTT.

This clonotype has ten or more counts. The chain has TRBV27 and TRBJ2-4; possibly TRBD1 for D (5 bases). The ends were cut back, 2 bases at V and 2 bases at J, with 7 bases in the middle. Germline assignment: CDR1 MNHEY and CDR2 SMNVEV (reference sequence). The CDR3 has 14 residues. The CDR3 coding sequence is TGTGCCAGCAGTTTAAGGGGTTCCAAAAACATTCAGTACTTC. Protein sequence: CASSLRGSKNIQYF.

This clonotype was recorded at least ten times. The chain couples TRBV9 to TRBJ1-2; 10 bases agree with TRBD1. Germline CDR1 SGDLS, CDR2 YYNGEE. The CDR3 runs 13 residues. V was pared by 4 bases and J by 6 bases, with 3 bases of the junction left unmatched. The CDR3 DNA sequence: TGTGCCAGCAGCCCAGGGACAGGGGATGGCTACACCTTC. As protein: CASSPGTGDGYTF. Variable domain in full (rest from reference TRBV9 and TRBJ1-2): DSGVTQTPKHLITATGQRVTLRCSPRSGDLSVYWYQQSLDQGLQFLIQYYNGEERAKGNILERFSAQQFPDLHSELNLSSLELGDSALYFCASSPGTGDGYTFGSGTRLTVV.